The present TCR beta chain was sequenced within a study of breast tumors, draining lymph nodes, adjacent tissues. In TCRdb, the multiplex PCR reads were re-called with MiXCR into one record per CDR3 protein. Among under 250,000 distinct CDR3 sequences listed, approximately 29% were seen once. CDR1 SNHLY and CDR2 FYNNEI come from the germline V gene. J lost 7 bases, V lost 1 base, and 9 bases had no gene match. This CDR3 comprises 16 residues. The lymph nodes were axillary draining lymph nodes from breast cancer patients. Sequencing used axillary lymph node tissue. This TCR was sampled from a female donor with breast cancer. Some clones in this sample may be carry-over from other donors' samples. V gene TRBV2 combines with J gene TRBJ2-3; 9 nucleotides align to TRBD2. The CDR3 loop reads CASSEVAGGLSNTQYF. CDR3 sequence (DNA): TGTGCCAGCAGTGAAGTGGCGGGAGGGCTCTCGAATACGCAGTATTTT.